These T cell receptor beta chains were read from a single sample in a study of beta chain features in type 1 diabetes. Assay used: immunoSEQ multiplex PCR; TCRdb lists only in-frame clones, some missing. The sample carries 900,000 or so clones, about a sixth recorded once. The specimen sequenced was naive CD4+ T cells from blood. The receptors derive from a young woman in good health. The CDR3 runs from the conserved cysteine through the conserved F or W. Not all rows give a size; the values are once, few, many and, for expanded clones, a class.

TRBV14	few	TRBJ1-4	CASSPIRQGGREKLFF
TRBV7-6	-	TRBJ2-5	CASSNLLHPGTSRRETQYF
TRBV6-6	few	TRBJ1-2	CASSPGISYGYTF
TRBV21-1	few	TRBJ2-7	CAGQGGPTYEQYF
TRBV18	once	TRBJ1-2	CASSRTRGTPNYGYTF
TRBV5-1	-	TRBJ2-3	CASSLGLAYSSTDTQYF
TRBV20-1	-	TRBJ2-1	CSARDFDEQFF
TRBV7-9	-	TRBJ2-1	CASSSTGARGYNEQFF
TRBV7-9	few	TRBJ2-7	CASSLGDRGNKGQYF
TRBV19	few	TRBJ1-5	CASRGDYSNQPQHF